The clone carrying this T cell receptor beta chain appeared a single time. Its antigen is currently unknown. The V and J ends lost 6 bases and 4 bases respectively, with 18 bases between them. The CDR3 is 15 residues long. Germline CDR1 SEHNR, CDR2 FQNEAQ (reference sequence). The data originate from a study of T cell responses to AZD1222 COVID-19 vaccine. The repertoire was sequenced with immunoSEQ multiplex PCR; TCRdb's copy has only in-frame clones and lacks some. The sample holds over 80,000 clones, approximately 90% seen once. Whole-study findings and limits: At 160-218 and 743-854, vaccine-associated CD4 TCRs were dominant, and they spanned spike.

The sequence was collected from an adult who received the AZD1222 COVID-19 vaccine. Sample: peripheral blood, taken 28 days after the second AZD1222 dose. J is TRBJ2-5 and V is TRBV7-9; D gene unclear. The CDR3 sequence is CASRPHSLVPETQYF. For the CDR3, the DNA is TGTGCCAGCAGGCCGCACTCCCTAGTTCCAGAGACCCAGTACTTC.